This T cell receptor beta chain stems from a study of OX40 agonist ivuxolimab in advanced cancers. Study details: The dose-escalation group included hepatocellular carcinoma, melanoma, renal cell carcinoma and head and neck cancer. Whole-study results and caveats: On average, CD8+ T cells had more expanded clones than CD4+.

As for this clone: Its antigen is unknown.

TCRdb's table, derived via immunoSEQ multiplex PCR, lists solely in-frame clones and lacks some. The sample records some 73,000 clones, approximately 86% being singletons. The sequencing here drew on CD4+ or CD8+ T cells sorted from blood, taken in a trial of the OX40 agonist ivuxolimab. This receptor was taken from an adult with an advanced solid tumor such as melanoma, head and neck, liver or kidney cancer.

The CDR3 nucleotides read TGTGCCAGCAGTTTAGGGGACAACTCCTACGAGCAGTACTTC. This sequence encodes CASSLGDNSYEQYF. This chain connects TRBV28 to TRBJ2-7; D is possibly TRBD1 (6 bases). The germline V gene encodes CDR1 MDHEN and CDR2 SYDVKM. CDR3 length equals 14 residues. The V and J ends lost 2 bases and 0 bases respectively, with 8 bases between them.